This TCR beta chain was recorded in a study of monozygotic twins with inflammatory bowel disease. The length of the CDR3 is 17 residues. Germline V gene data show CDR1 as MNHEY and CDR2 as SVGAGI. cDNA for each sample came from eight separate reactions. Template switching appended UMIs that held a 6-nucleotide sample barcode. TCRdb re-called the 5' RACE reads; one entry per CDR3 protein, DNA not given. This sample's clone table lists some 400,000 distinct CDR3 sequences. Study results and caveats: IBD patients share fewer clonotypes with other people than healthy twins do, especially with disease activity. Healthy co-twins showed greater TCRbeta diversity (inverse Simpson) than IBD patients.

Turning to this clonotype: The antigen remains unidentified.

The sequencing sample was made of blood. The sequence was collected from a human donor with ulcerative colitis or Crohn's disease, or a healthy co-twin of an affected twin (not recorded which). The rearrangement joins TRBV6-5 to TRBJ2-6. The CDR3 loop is CASSWQTPSSGANVLTF.